The 26 T cell receptor beta chains listed next were all sequenced from one sample in a study of technical replicates of blood from several donors. TCRdb's table, derived via immunoSEQ multiplex PCR, lists solely in-frame clones and lacks some. The table records around 57,000 clones, 94% of them present only once. Sequencing used T cells isolated from PBMCs. Every receptor here comes from a human donor in good health.

This sequence joins TRBV15 and TRBJ2-7, with TRBD2 matching over 7 bases. Germline CDR1 and CDR2: LNHNV and YYDKDF (reference sequence). J gave up 7 bases and V 8 bases, and 11 bases lay outside the gene matches. This CDR3 is 13 amino acids long. CDR3 region: CATVAGDPREQYF. The CDR3 coding sequence is TGTGCCACCGTCGCGGGAGACCCTAGGGAGCAGTACTTC.

The V gene is TRBV6-5, the J gene TRBJ1-4; D call uncertain. Germline assignment: CDR1 MNHEY and CDR2 SVGAGI. The V end lost 3 bases, the J end lost 8 bases, and 4 bases lay between the germline ends. This CDR3 is 11 amino acids long. CDR3 coding DNA: TGTGCCAGCAGTTATCGGGAAAAACTGTTTTTT. The encoded protein is CASSYREKLFF.

The genes are TRBV7-2 and TRBJ2-7; D may be TRBD1 (6 bases). This CDR3 spans 18 amino acids. V lost 1 base and J 1 base, leaving 20 bases between the germline ends. CDR1 is SGHTA and CDR2 is FQGNSA in the germline V gene. In DNA, the CDR3 is TGTGCCAGCAGCTTAGTCTTCTTTCAGACAGGCGGATCCTACGAGCAGTACTTC. Its protein is CASSLVFFQTGGSYEQYF.

The rearrangement joins TRBV7-6 to TRBJ2-2, with D maybe TRBD2 (7 bases). Germline loops: CDR1 SGHVS, CDR2 FNYEAQ. V was pared by 0 bases and J by 2 bases, with 10 bases between. The CDR3 length is 16 residues. The CDR3 spells CASSLAGGLNTGELFF. The DNA of the CDR3 is TGTGCCAGCAGCTTAGCGGGGGGGCTTAACACCGGGGAGCTGTTTTTT.

V and J are TRBV6-5 and TRBJ2-2, with 13 positions matching TRBD2. The length of the CDR3 is 15 residues. Germline CDR1 is MNHEY and CDR2 is SVGAGI. J lost 7 bases, V lost 6 bases, and 5 bases had no gene match. The CDR3 DNA is TGTGCCAGCAGGGGGACTAGCGGGAAAATCGGGGAGCTGTTTTTT. Translated, it gives CASRGTSGKIGELFF.

This chain connects TRBV14 to TRBJ1-4; no firm D call. CDR1 and CDR2 (germline): SGHDN, FVKESK. V dropped 0 bases and J dropped 10 bases, with 9 bases sitting between them. The CDR3 consists of 13 residues. The CDR3 DNA sequence: TGTGCCAGCAGCCAAGATCTTCGGGGAAAACTGTTTTTT. It translates to CASSQDLRGKLFF.

This chain connects TRBV14 to TRBJ1-1; a weak D match, TRBD1 (6 bases). Per the germline V gene, CDR1 is SGHDN and CDR2 is FVKESK. CDR3 length: 18 residues. The germline V and J ends were trimmed by 0 bases and 0 bases, with 17 bases remaining between them. The DNA of the CDR3 is TGTGCCAGCAGCCAAGAAGGAACATGGGGGCAACTGAACACTGAAGCTTTCTTT. Translating it yields CASSQEGTWGQLNTEAFF.

V is TRBV7-9 and J is TRBJ2-1; perhaps TRBD2 as D (6 bases). Trimming pared 1 base from V and 5 bases from J, leaving 18 bases between. The CDR3 runs 17 residues. CDR1 is SEHNR, CDR2 FQNEAQ, per germline (reference sequence). The CDR3 here is CASSLGSRRDYNNEQFF. The CDR3 DNA reads as TGTGCCAGCAGCTTAGGGAGCCGGAGGGATTACAACAATGAGCAGTTCTTC. The full variable domain, rest sourced from reference TRBV7-9 and TRBJ2-1, is DTGVSQNPRHKITKRGQNVTFRCDPISEHNRLYWYRQTLGQGPEFLTYFQNEAQLEKSRLLSDRFSAERPKGSFSTLEIQRTEQGDSAMYLCASSLGSRRDYNNEQFFGPGTRLTVL.

The chain links TRBV28 to TRBJ2-1; 11 positions agree with TRBD2. Germline V gene lookup returns CDR1 MDHEN and CDR2 SYDVKM. The CDR3 covers 15 residues. The V and J ends lost 6 bases and 6 bases, in that order; junction bases with no gene match: 7. CDR3 sequence (DNA): TGTGCCAGCAGATTCTCTAGCGGGGGGTTCAATGAGCAGTTCTTC. Translating gives CASRFSSGGFNEQFF.

The rearrangement joins TRBV5-1 to TRBJ2-1; D is ambiguous. V was clipped by 4 bases and J by 4 bases, with 18 bases between them. Germline CDR1 and CDR2: SGHRS and YFSETQ. The CDR3 has 16 residues. CDR3 sequence (DNA): TGCGCCAGCAGCCTACAAGCGAGCGAGGAATACAATGAGCAGTTCTTC. It translates to CASSLQASEEYNEQFF. The complete variable domain, with remaining parts taken from reference TRBV5-1 and TRBJ2-1, reads KAGVTQTPRYLIKTRGQQVTLSCSPISGHRSVSWYQQTPGQGLQFLFEYFSETQRNKGNFPGRFSGRQFSNSRSEMNVSTLELGDSALYLCASSLQASEEYNEQFFGPGTRLTVL.

The chain joins TRBV7-9 to TRBJ1-1, with D uncertain. The CDR3 runs to 14 residues. Germline lookup yields CDR1 SEHNR and CDR2 FQNEAQ (reference sequence). V lost 6 bases and J 7 bases, leaving 18 bases between the germline ends. The CDR3 DNA reads as TGTGCCAGCAGTCCAGAAGCGCGTTTCATTGAAGCTTTCTTT. It is translated as CASSPEARFIEAFF.

The rearrangement joins TRBV5-1 to TRBJ2-5; D is possibly TRBD1 (6 bases). With 4 bases removed from V and 2 bases from J, the gap between germline ends came to 9 bases. Germline CDR1 is SGHRS and CDR2 is YFSETQ. This CDR3 has 13 residues. The CDR3 loop is CASSLGQQETQYF. CDR3 nucleotide sequence: TGCGCCAGCAGCCTAGGACAGCAAGAGACCCAGTACTTC. Together with reference TRBV5-1 and TRBJ2-5, the CDR3 gives the full variable domain: KAGVTQTPRYLIKTRGQQVTLSCSPISGHRSVSWYQQTPGQGLQFLFEYFSETQRNKGNFPGRFSGRQFSNSRSEMNVSTLELGDSALYLCASSLGQQETQYFGPGTRLLVL.

CDR3 residues: CASSLLGAYTDTQYF. In nucleotides, the CDR3 is TGTGCCAGCAGCTTATTGGGGGCCTACACAGATACGCAGTATTTT. The rearrangement joins TRBV7-6 to TRBJ2-3; weak D call: TRBD1 (6 bases). The V end was cut by 2 bases, the J end by 2 bases, with 11 bases between. CDR1 and CDR2 (germline): SGHVS, FNYEAQ. The CDR3 length is 15 residues.

This chain connects TRBV7-6 to TRBJ1-1; 7 nucleotides line up with TRBD1. The J segment lost 8 bases and the V segment lost 5 bases, leaving 14 bases of the junction unmatched. The CDR3 loop spans 15 amino acids. Germline assignment: CDR1 SGHVS and CDR2 FNYEAQ. CDR3 in DNA: TGTGCCAGCAGCCTAATCGGGACAGACTTTACCGAAGCTTTCTTT. Translated, it gives CASSLIGTDFTEAFF.

The chain employs TRBV7-6 and TRBJ1-2, with TRBD1 matching 7 bases. This CDR3 spans 16 amino acids. V was clipped by 5 bases and J by 3 bases; unmatched bases: 12. CDR1 and CDR2 (germline): SGHVS, FNYEAQ. The CDR3 is CASSAAQGQPDYGYTF. DNA for the CDR3: TGTGCCAGCAGCGCAGCCCAGGGACAGCCGGACTATGGCTACACCTTC.

This rearrangement joins TRBV11-2 to TRBJ1-2, with 10 bases aligning to TRBD1. CDR3 size: 14 residues. The V and J ends lost 3 bases and 3 bases, in that order; junction bases with no gene match: 1. Looked up from germline, CDR1 is SGHAT and CDR2 is FQNNGV. The CDR3 loop is CASSFGTGDYGYTF. DNA of the CDR3: TGTGCCAGCAGCTTTGGGACAGGGGACTATGGCTACACCTTC.

The chain links TRBV28 to TRBJ2-1; TRBD1 might be the D (6 bases). This CDR3 is built from 13 residues. V lost 10 bases, J lost 4 bases, and 14 bases lay in between. CDR1 is MDHEN and CDR2 is SYDVKM in the germline V gene. The CDR3: CATAWTDYNEQFF. CDR3 in DNA: TGTGCCACCGCATGGACAGATTACAATGAGCAGTTCTTC.

The chain combines TRBV5-6 with TRBJ2-7, with 7 positions matching TRBD1. V was clipped by 4 bases and J by 6 bases; unmatched bases: 7. From germline, CDR1 is SGHDT and CDR2 YYEEEE. This CDR3 is built from 13 residues. CDR3 amino acids: CASSITGDGEQYF. The DNA of the CDR3 is TGTGCCAGCAGCATCACAGGGGACGGCGAGCAGTACTTC.

The gene calls are TRBV5-1 and TRBJ1-1; 9 positions agree with TRBD1. Germline-derived CDR1 and CDR2 are SGHRS and YFSETQ. The CDR3 runs to 13 residues. After removal of 5 bases from V and 6 bases from J, the junction contained 5 bases not matched to a gene. The CDR3 here is CASRGQGSSEAFF. CDR3 DNA sequence: TGCGCCAGCAGGGGACAGGGTAGCTCTGAAGCTTTCTTT.

The genes are TRBV18 and TRBJ1-5; no reliable D call. Germline CDR1 and CDR2: KGHSH and LQKENI. The CDR3 totals 14 residues. V was cut by 2 bases and J by 6 bases, with 11 bases left in between. The CDR3 is CASSPGGAGQPQHF. CDR3 nucleotide sequence: TGTGCCAGCTCACCAGGCGGAGCGGGTCAGCCCCAGCATTTT.

This clone came up once. The rearrangement joins TRBV28 to TRBJ1-5; 7 nucleotides line up with TRBD1. J was trimmed by 5 bases and V by 5 bases; bases with no gene match: 9. This CDR3 has 15 amino acids. Germline CDR1 reads MDHEN; CDR2 reads SYDVKM. The CDR3 DNA reads TGTGCCAGCAGTAGGGTCGGGACAGTGGATCAGCCCCAGCATTTT. Translated: CASSRVGTVDQPQHF.

The V call is TRBV6-5, the J call TRBJ2-3; no clear D gene. Germline V gene sequence: CDR1 MNHEY, CDR2 SVGAGI. The CDR3 totals 15 residues. V was pared by 2 bases and J by 2 bases, with 11 bases between. DNA of the CDR3: TGTGCCAGCAGTTACGGTATCAGTAACACAGATACGCAGTATTTT. Encoded protein: CASSYGISNTDTQYF.

This rearrangement joins TRBV7-9 to TRBJ2-5, with D possibly TRBD1 on 6 matching bases. The V end was cut by 2 bases, the J end by 5 bases, with 9 bases between. The germline V gene encodes CDR1 SEHNR and CDR2 FQNEAQ (reference sequence). CDR3 length equals 13 residues. The CDR3 DNA reads as TGTGCCAGCAGCTTAAACAGGGCGGAGACCCAGTACTTC. It is translated as CASSLNRAETQYF.

The rearrangement joins TRBV5-1 to TRBJ2-2; D is perhaps TRBD1 (6 bases). Trimming shortened V by 4 bases and J by 0 bases, and 10 bases separated the two germline ends. Germline V gives CDR1 SGHRS, CDR2 YFSETQ. The CDR3 has 15 amino acids. The CDR3 bases are TGCGCCAGCAGCCCGACAGGCGCGAACACCGGGGAGCTGTTTTTT. Amino acids: CASSPTGANTGELFF.

The rearrangement uses TRBV29-1 and TRBJ1-3; possibly TRBD1 for D (5 bases). The germline V and J ends were trimmed by 0 bases and 3 bases, with 15 bases remaining between them. CDR1 SQVTM and CDR2 ANQGSEA come from the germline V gene. CDR3 length: 16 amino acids. The CDR3 DNA reads TGCAGCGTTGAAGATCCCCCGGGGGAGATTGGAAACACCATATATTTT. Amino acid sequence: CSVEDPPGEIGNTIYF. Full variable domain (missing parts from reference TRBV29-1 and TRBJ1-3): SAVISQKPSRDICQRGTSLTIQCQVDSQVTMMFWYRQQPGQSLTLIATANQGSEATYESGFVIDKFPISRPNLTFSTLTVSNMSPEDSSIYLCSVEDPPGEIGNTIYFGEGSWLTVV.

This chain links TRBV7-9 with TRBJ2-5, with D possibly being TRBD1 (5 bases). The V gene lost 6 bases and the J gene lost 3 bases, with 11 bases spanning the gap. The V gene's germline CDR1 is SEHNR and CDR2 FQNEAQ (reference sequence). This CDR3 has 13 amino acids. CDR3 residues: CASSRAREETQYF. The CDR3 bases are TGTGCCAGCAGTCGGGCCAGGGAAGAGACCCAGTACTTC. Combining the CDR3 with reference TRBV7-9 and TRBJ2-5 gives the whole variable domain DTGVSQNPRHKITKRGQNVTFRCDPISEHNRLYWYRQTLGQGPEFLTYFQNEAQLEKSRLLSDRFSAERPKGSFSTLEIQRTEQGDSAMYLCASSRAREETQYFGPGTRLLVL.